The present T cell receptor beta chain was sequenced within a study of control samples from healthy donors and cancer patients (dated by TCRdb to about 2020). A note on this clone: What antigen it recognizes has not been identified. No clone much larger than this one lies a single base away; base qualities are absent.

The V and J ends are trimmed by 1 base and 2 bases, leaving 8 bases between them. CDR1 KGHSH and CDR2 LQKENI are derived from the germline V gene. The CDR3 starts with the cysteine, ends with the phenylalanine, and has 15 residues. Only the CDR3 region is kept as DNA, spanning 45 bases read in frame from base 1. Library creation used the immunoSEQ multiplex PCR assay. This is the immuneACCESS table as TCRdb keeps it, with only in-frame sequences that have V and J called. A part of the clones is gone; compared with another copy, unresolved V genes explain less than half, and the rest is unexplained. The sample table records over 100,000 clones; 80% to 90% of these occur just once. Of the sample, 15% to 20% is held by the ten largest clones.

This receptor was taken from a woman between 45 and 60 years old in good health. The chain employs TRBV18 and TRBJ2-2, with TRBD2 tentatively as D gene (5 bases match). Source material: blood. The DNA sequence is TGTGCCAGCTCACCACAGAGGGATAACACCGGGGAGCTGTTTTTT. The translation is CASSPQRDNTGELFF. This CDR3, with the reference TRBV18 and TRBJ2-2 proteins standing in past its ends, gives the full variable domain NAGVMQNPRHLVRRRGQEARLRCSPMKGHSHVYWYRQLPEEGLKFMVYLQKENIIDESGMPKERFSAEFPKEGPSILRIQQVVRGDSAAYFCASSPQRDNTGELFFGEGSRLTVL.